The 22 T cell receptor beta chains listed next were all sequenced from one sample in a study of CD8+CD57+ T cells in acquired aplastic anemia. Genomic DNA templated the TCR beta VDJ and CDR3 profiling. Each CDR3 protein gets one entry after TCRdb re-called the reads with MiXCR. The sample has 55,000 to 60,000 distinct CDR3 sequences, about 56% seen once; the top ten hold 15% to 20%. Patients who underwent sequencing had shown CD8+CD57+ cell expansion by flow cytometry. The sequencing sample was made of sorted CD4+, CD8+, or CD8+CD57+ T cells (not recorded which) from PBMCs. These receptors originate from a human donor with aplastic anemia.

This clonotype is deemed medium-sized. The chain recombines TRBV10-3 with TRBJ2-1, with D possibly being TRBD1 (6 bases). Germline CDR1 ENHRY, CDR2 SYGVKD. The V gene lost 7 bases and the J gene lost 0 bases, with 16 bases spanning the gap. There are 16 residues in the CDR3. CDR3 sequence: CAITPTGQGSYNEQFF. The CDR3 DNA sequence: TGTGCCATCACTCCTACAGGGCAGGGCTCCTACAATGAGCAGTTCTTC.

V is TRBV2 and J is TRBJ1-5; D ambiguous. V was shortened by 8 bases and J by 7 bases, with 9 bases between the two germline ends. The CDR3 runs to 11 residues. Germline assignment: CDR1 SNHLY and CDR2 FYNNEI. Written as DNA, the CDR3 is TGTGCCAGCGGTGTAGAGCAGCCCCAGCATTTT. Its translation: CASGVEQPQHF.

This clonotype has only a few counts. This may stem from a read error, because a much larger clone lies one nucleotide away. The chain couples TRBV11-2 to TRBJ2-5; tentatively, D is TRBD2 (7 bases). The CDR3 has 14 amino acids. Germline V lookup: CDR1 SGHAT, CDR2 FQNNGV. The CDR3 DNA sequence: TGTGCCAGCAGCCACCCCGGGGGGCGGGAGACCCAGCACTTC. Translation gives CASSHPGGRETQHF.

By share, this clonotype counts as medium-sized. The chain couples TRBV9 to TRBJ1-6, with no clear D. Germline V gives CDR1 SGDLS, CDR2 YYNGEE. V was trimmed by 4 bases and J by 8 bases, leaving 10 bases between them. CDR3 length equals 13 residues. The CDR3 loop is CASSPEDDSPLHF. The CDR3 coding sequence is TGTGCCAGCAGCCCAGAGGACGATTCACCCCTCCACTTT.

V is TRBV10-2 and J is TRBJ2-7; perhaps TRBD1 as D (5 bases). V lost 3 bases and J 2 bases, leaving 17 bases between the germline ends. The germline CDR1 and CDR2 sequences are WSHSY and SAAADI. The CDR3 contains 16 residues. CDR3 nucleotide sequence: TGCGCCAGCAGTGAAACTCAGGGAATCTGGCCCTACGAGCAGTACTTC. Amino acids: CASSETQGIWPYEQYF.

The chain combines TRBV29-1 with TRBJ2-5, with 7 bases identical to TRBD1. The CDR3 length is 13 residues. With 6 bases clipped from V and 0 bases from J, the junction kept 4 bases outside the gene matches. Germline V gene lookup returns CDR1 SQVTM and CDR2 ANQGSEA. The CDR3 reads CSVNTGDQETQYF. In DNA, the CDR3 is TGCAGCGTGAACACAGGGGACCAAGAGACCCAGTACTTC.

This clonotype was picked up many times. With a much larger clone just one base away, this may be a read error. The chain uses TRBV6-2 or TRBV6-3 and TRBJ1-6; 8 bases align to TRBD1. Germline V gene lookup returns CDR1 MNHEY and CDR2 SVGEGT. The CDR3 has 16 amino acids. The CDR3 here is CASSYLDRAPNSPLRF. Written as DNA, the CDR3 is TGTGCCAGCAGTTACCTGGACAGGGCACCTAATTCACCCCTCCGCTTT.

In regard to this clonotype: The junction departs from germline at one end; a sequencing error may be responsible. V and J are TRBV2 and TRBJ1-1; no definite D call. CDR3 length: 14 amino acids. Germline V gene sequence: CDR1 SNHLY, CDR2 FYNNEI. The chain's CDR3 is CASSEGLGNAEAFF. CDR3 DNA: TGTGCCAGCAGTGAAGGTCTGGGGAACGCTGAAGCTTTCTTT.

This clonotype was counted many times. The chain is built from TRBV3-1 and TRBJ2-1; D is uncertain. The CDR3 covers 16 residues. Trimming took 3 bases from V and 9 from J, leaving 21 bases between them. Per the germline V gene, CDR1 is LGHDT and CDR2 is YNNKEL (reference sequence). In nucleotides, the CDR3 is TGTGCCAGCAGCCAGCACCCTGACCCAGGTGTAGGTGAGCAGTTCTTC. It translates to CASSQHPDPGVGEQFF.

V gene TRBV10-3 combines with J gene TRBJ1-5; perhaps TRBD1 as D (5 bases). Germline assignment: CDR1 ENHRY and CDR2 SYGVKD. The CDR3 extends over 15 amino acids. V was pared by 4 bases and J by 3 bases, with 13 bases between. In nucleotides, the CDR3 is TGTGCCATCAGTGGGGGGGGTTTACCCAATCAGCCCCAGCATTTT. Its translation: CAISGGGLPNQPQHF.

The chain links TRBV7-4 to TRBJ2-7; TRBD1 is a possible D gene (7 bases). V lost 11 bases to trimming and J lost 7 bases, with 15 bases between them. Germline V lookup: CDR1 SGHVT, CDR2 SQSDAQ. This CDR3 is built from 11 residues. The CDR3 loop is CASRDSQEQYF. CDR3 sequence (DNA): TGTGCCTCGCGGGACAGCCAAGAGCAGTACTTC.

The J gene is TRBJ2-2, the V gene TRBV10-2; TRBD1 is a possible D gene (6 bases). Germline lookup yields CDR1 WSHSY and CDR2 SAAADI. With 7 bases removed from V and 5 bases from J, the gap between germline ends came to 20 bases. This CDR3 contains 16 residues. CDR3 sequence reads: CASNPRQGQGTGELFF. As DNA, the CDR3 is TGCGCCAGCAACCCCCGACAAGGGCAGGGGACCGGGGAGCTGTTTTTT.

This clonotype was recorded many times. This chain connects TRBV2 to TRBJ1-4; D perhaps matches TRBD1 (5 bases). CDR3 size: 17 residues. CDR1 SNHLY and CDR2 FYNNEI come from the germline V gene. V lost 7 bases and J lost 7, with 25 bases in between. The CDR3 nucleotides read TGTGCCAGCATCGCTCGGCCAGGGAATTTTTTGGGTGAAAAACTGTTTTTT. Its translation is CASIARPGNFLGEKLFF.

V gene TRBV29-1 combines with J gene TRBJ2-7; 7 bases are shared with TRBD1. CDR1 is SQVTM, CDR2 ANQGSEA, per germline. With V trimmed by 4 bases and J by 4 bases, 13 bases remained unmatched. This CDR3 is 15 amino acids long. The CDR3 reads CSVGDTGAGSYEQYF. The CDR3 DNA is TGCAGCGTTGGGGACACAGGGGCCGGGTCATACGAGCAGTACTTC.

The gene calls are TRBV6-2 or TRBV6-3 and TRBJ1-2; D is unresolved. This CDR3 is 14 amino acids long. The V gene's germline CDR1 is MNHEY and CDR2 SVGEGT. V lost 2 bases to trimming and J lost 4 bases, with 11 bases between them. Written as DNA, the CDR3 is TGTGCCAGCAGTTACAACGCCAGGAGCTATGGCTACACCTTC. This sequence encodes CASSYNARSYGYTF.

This sequence joins TRBV6-2 or TRBV6-3 and TRBJ1-6; possible D gene TRBD1, 6 bases. This CDR3 contains 18 residues. Trimming stripped 2 bases from V and 6 bases from J, with 20 bases between. Per germline, CDR1 MNHEY and CDR2 SVGEGT. The CDR3 sequence: CASSYDPGTRILNSPLHF. In DNA form, the CDR3 reads TGTGCCAGCAGTTACGATCCTGGGACACGGATTCTTAATTCACCCCTCCACTTT.

J is TRBJ2-7 and V is TRBV10-3; 9 bases are a match to TRBD1. V was clipped by 10 bases and J by 6 bases; unmatched bases: 16. The CDR3 totals 15 residues. Looked up from germline, CDR1 is ENHRY and CDR2 is SYGVKD. CDR3 in amino acids: CASRATGTGMGEQYF. The CDR3 DNA follows: TGTGCCAGCAGAGCGACCGGGACAGGGATGGGCGAGCAGTACTTC.

This clonotype was picked up many times. V is TRBV7-8 and J is TRBJ1-5, with 10 bases that match TRBD1. The trim removed 1 base at V and 5 bases at J, leaving 5 bases unmatched. The CDR3 spans 16 residues. The germline V gene encodes CDR1 SGHVS and CDR2 FQNEAQ. CDR3 in amino acids: CASSLGTGGGDQPQHF. CDR3 bases: TGTGCCAGCAGCTTAGGGACAGGGGGAGGGGATCAGCCCCAGCATTTT.

Many counts were recorded for this clonotype. V usage is TRBV6-1 and J usage is TRBJ2-2, with a possible D match to TRBD2 (6 bases). V was shortened by 6 bases and J by 7 bases, with 15 bases between the two germline ends. The CDR3 is made up of 14 amino acids. Germline CDR1 and CDR2: MNHNS and SASEGT. The CDR3 loop reads CASRVTGDGGELFF. In DNA form, the CDR3 reads TGTGCCAGCAGAGTTACGGGGGACGGCGGGGAGCTGTTTTTT.

This clonotype was counted at least ten times. The V and J genes are TRBV12-3 or TRBV12-4 and TRBJ2-1; no definite D call. The CDR3 spans 16 residues. Between the trimmed V and J ends, which lost 5 bases and 0 bases, there was a span of 14 bases. The CDR3 DNA follows: TGTGCCAGCAGTCAGTTAGGTGCTCCCTCCTACAATGAGCAGTTCTTC. Translation gives CASSQLGAPSYNEQFF.

This clonotype was observed many times. This chain joins TRBV5-8 and TRBJ2-7; D gene uncertain. The CDR3 consists of 14 residues. Per germline, CDR1 SGHTS and CDR2 YDEGEE. Trimming cost V 2 bases and J 2 bases, with 11 bases left between them. CDR3 loop: CASSLGGPTYEQYV. CDR3 nucleotide sequence: TGTGCCAGCAGCTTAGGCGGACCCACCTACGAGCAGTACGTC.

This clonotype was recorded at least ten times. The V and J genes are TRBV4-1 and TRBJ2-2, with 7 bases aligning to TRBD1. The V segment lost 6 bases and the J segment 3 bases; nucleotides outside the gene matches: 7. The CDR3 is 15 residues long. Germline CDR1 MGHRA, CDR2 YSYEKL. CDR3 sequence (DNA): TGCGCCAGCAGTCCGACAGGGCATGACACCGGGGAGCTGTTTTTT. It codes for CASSPTGHDTGELFF.